The 28 T cell receptor beta chains presented below share a single source sample, sequenced in a study of cytomegalovirus exposure and HLA in healthy donors. PCR employed 60 Vbeta and 13 Jbeta primers. Libraries were prepared by immunoSEQ multiplex PCR; TCRdb keeps only in-frame clonotypes and omits some of them. The data hold some 87,000 clones, with almost 80% observed a single time. Specimen: PBMCs. The receptors stem from a woman between 40 and 50 years old in good health and CMV-seropositive.

J is TRBJ1-2 and V is TRBV29-1; no reliable D call. The V and J ends lost 3 bases and 1 base respectively, with 6 bases between them. CDR3 size: 12 residues. Germline V gives CDR1 SQVTM, CDR2 ANQGSEA. The CDR3 DNA reads as TGCAGCGTTGATCAGGTTAACTATGGCTACACCTTC. Its translation is CSVDQVNYGYTF.

The table lists this clone with a count of one. The chain is built from TRBV4-1 and TRBJ2-3; the match to TRBD2 covers 7 bases. Trimming took 6 bases from V and 2 from J; bases not matched to a gene: 14. CDR3 length: 17 amino acids. In germline, CDR1 is MGHRA, CDR2 YSYEKL. CDR3 nucleotide sequence: TGCGCCAGCAGGCCCGACGGGCCCGGGAGGACCACAGATACGCAGTATTTT. Translated: CASRPDGPGRTTDTQYF.

In its sample, this clone was seen once. The J gene is TRBJ2-5, the V gene TRBV4-1, with 12 positions matching TRBD2. The CDR3 extends over 19 amino acids. In germline, CDR1 is MGHRA, CDR2 YSYEKL. V dropped 0 bases and J dropped 4; count of bases not matched to a gene: 12. This CDR3 reads CASSQDRIASSGRVETQYF. The CDR3 nucleotides read TGCGCCAGCAGCCAAGATCGGATCGCGTCTAGCGGGAGGGTAGAGACCCAGTACTTC.

The J gene is TRBJ2-7, the V gene TRBV7-9, with D perhaps TRBD1 (6 bases). The germline CDR1 and CDR2 sequences are SEHNR and FQNEAQ (reference sequence). The CDR3 is made up of 14 amino acids. Trimming cost V 6 bases and J 0 bases, with 12 bases left between them. The CDR3 loop reads CASRGQLNSYEQYF. CDR3 sequence (DNA): TGTGCCAGCAGAGGACAGTTAAACTCCTACGAGCAGTACTTC. Full variable domain (remainder filled in from reference TRBV7-9 and TRBJ2-7): DTGVSQNPRHKITKRGQNVTFRCDPISEHNRLYWYRQTLGQGPEFLTYFQNEAQLEKSRLLSDRFSAERPKGSFSTLEIQRTEQGDSAMYLCASRGQLNSYEQYFGPGTRLTVT.

V is TRBV5-8 and J is TRBJ1-5, with a weak D call TRBD1 (6 bases). The V gene's germline CDR1 is SGHTS and CDR2 YDEGEE. V gave up 2 bases and J gave up 7 bases, with 13 bases separating them. The CDR3 covers 14 residues. In nucleotides, the CDR3 is TGTGCCAGCAGCTTCCGAGGGGGTGGACAGCCCCAGCATTTT. Its translation: CASSFRGGGQPQHF.

This rearrangement joins TRBV4-1 to TRBJ2-7; 8 bases are a match to TRBD2. The CDR3 loop spans 17 amino acids. In germline, CDR1 is MGHRA, CDR2 YSYEKL. V lost 4 bases to trimming and J lost 6 bases; unmatched junction nucleotides: 17. CDR3 bases: TGCGCCAGCAGCCCTTATTTGGAGCGGGAGAATTGGGGCGAGCAGTACTTC. Protein product: CASSPYLERENWGEQYF.

The genes are TRBV25-1 and TRBJ2-7, with TRBD2 identical over 9 bases. Trimming removed 9 bases from V and 2 bases from J; junction bases left unmatched: 8. The CDR3 has 14 residues. Germline assignment: CDR1 MGHDK and CDR2 SYGVNS. The chain's CDR3 is CASRREGLPYEQYF. The DNA for the CDR3 is TGTGCCAGTCGGCGGGAGGGCCTTCCCTACGAGCAGTACTTC.

V and J are TRBV27 and TRBJ1-1; 8 nucleotides line up with TRBD1. This CDR3 has 15 amino acids. Germline CDR1 reads MNHEY; CDR2 reads SMNVEV (reference sequence). V gave up 4 bases and J gave up 0 bases; unmatched junction bases: 4. The CDR3: CASSSRGPMNTEAFF. The CDR3 DNA sequence: TGTGCCAGCAGTTCCAGGGGGCCCATGAACACTGAAGCTTTCTTT.

This clone was seen once. This chain links TRBV14 with TRBJ2-2; perhaps TRBD2 as D (6 bases). With 4 bases removed from V and 2 bases from J, the gap between germline ends came to 11 bases. The CDR3 spans 15 residues. Per germline, CDR1 SGHDN and CDR2 FVKESK. CDR3 region: CASSRRGTNTGELFF. The CDR3 DNA reads TGTGCCAGCAGCCGAAGAGGGACTAACACCGGGGAGCTGTTTTTT. The complete variable domain, with remaining parts taken from reference TRBV14 and TRBJ2-2, reads EAGVTQFPSHSVIEKGQTVTLRCDPISGHDNLYWYRRVMGKEIKFLLHFVKESKQDESGMPNNRFLAERTGGTYSTLKVQPAELEDSGVYFCASSRRGTNTGELFFGEGSRLTVL.

This clone turned up a few times. The genes are TRBV30 and TRBJ2-1; 12 bases align to TRBD2. The germline CDR1 and CDR2 sequences are GTSNPN and SVGIG (reference sequence). The CDR3 has 13 residues. The ends lost 6 bases at V and 9 bases at J; junction bases unmatched: 6. CDR3 nucleotide sequence: TGTGCCTGTCAACTAGCGGGGGGAGCTGAGCAGTTCTTC. Translating gives CACQLAGGAEQFF.

The V call is TRBV2, the J call TRBJ2-5; the match to TRBD1 covers 10 bases. Germline CDR1 reads SNHLY; CDR2 reads FYNNEI. J gave up 5 bases and V 1 base, and 10 bases lay outside the gene matches. The CDR3 has 17 residues. The CDR3 here is CASSEDRVGTGVETQYF. CDR3 sequence (DNA): TGTGCCAGCAGTGAAGATCGAGTAGGGACAGGGGTCGAGACCCAGTACTTC.

This clone appeared a single time. The genes are TRBV27 and TRBJ1-4; D remains unclear. V was clipped by 2 bases and J by 8 bases, with 9 bases between them. The CDR3 runs to 13 residues. Germline lookup yields CDR1 MNHEY and CDR2 SMNVEV (reference sequence). CDR3 DNA: TGTGCCAGCAGTTTAGGAGGCAGGGAAAAACTGTTTTTT. Amino acids: CASSLGGREKLFF.

This sequence joins TRBV19 and TRBJ2-3, with 7 bases matching TRBD1. V was clipped by 3 bases and J by 4 bases; unmatched bases: 4. This CDR3 contains 14 residues. CDR1 is LNHDA, CDR2 SQIVND, per germline (reference sequence). Written as DNA, the CDR3 is TGTGCCAGTAGTATGGCGGACAGGTCAGATACGCAGTATTTT. Translated, it gives CASSMADRSDTQYF.

The V gene is TRBV9, the J gene TRBJ1-1, with 9 bases that match TRBD1. CDR3 size: 16 residues. The germline gives CDR1 SGDLS, CDR2 YYNGEE. The J segment lost 4 bases and the V segment lost 4 bases, leaving 11 bases of the junction unmatched. The CDR3 DNA reads TGTGCCAGCAGCCCCCGACAGGGGGGCGTTGGCACTGAAGCTTTCTTT. Amino acid sequence: CASSPRQGGVGTEAFF.

V is TRBV5-1 and J is TRBJ2-5; TRBD2 aligns across 8 bases. This CDR3 comprises 15 residues. Germline CDR1 SGHRS, CDR2 YFSETQ. The ends lost 4 bases at V and 5 bases at J; junction bases unmatched: 10. In nucleotides, the CDR3 is TGCGCCAGCAGCCGGAGGACGGGAGGGTCGGAGACCCAGTACTTC. Translating it yields CASSRRTGGSETQYF.

A few counts support this clone. This rearrangement joins TRBV6-5 to TRBJ2-2; a possible D gene is TRBD2 (5 bases). The CDR3 is 15 residues long. V was clipped by 2 bases and J by 4 bases, with 11 bases between them. Germline values: CDR1 MNHEY, CDR2 SVGAGI. The CDR3 reads CASSYSSGSTGELFF. The DNA of the CDR3 is TGTGCCAGCAGTTACAGTTCGGGGTCCACCGGGGAGCTGTTTTTT.

The table lists this clone with a few counts. This chain links TRBV5-1 with TRBJ2-5, with 7 nucleotides matching TRBD2. CDR1 and CDR2 (germline): SGHRS, YFSETQ. CDR3 length: 15 residues. Trimming took 0 bases from V and 2 from J; bases not matched to a gene: 4. The CDR3 coding sequence is TGCGCCAGCAGCTTGGCGGGGGGTCGGCAAGAGACCCAGTACTTC. Its translation is CASSLAGGRQETQYF.

This clone was observed once. The V gene is TRBV30, the J gene TRBJ2-7, with TRBD1 matching 9 bases. V shed 5 bases, J shed 4 bases, and the junction held 12 bases outside the gene matches. This CDR3 is built from 15 residues. Germline CDR1 and CDR2: GTSNPN and SVGIG (reference sequence). In nucleotides, the CDR3 is TGTGCCTGGTTGGCACAACAGGGGGCACGTTACGAGCAGTACTTC. This gives the protein CAWLAQQGARYEQYF. Combining the CDR3 with reference TRBV30 and TRBJ2-7 gives the whole variable domain SQTIHQWPATLVQPVGSPLSLECTVEGTSNPNLYWYRQAAGRGLQLLFYSVGIGQISSEVPQNLSASRPQDRQFILSSKKLLLSDSGFYLCAWLAQQGARYEQYFGPGTRLTVT.

This clone has just one count. CDR3 coding DNA: TGTGCCTGGAGTGTAACAGGGGATGGCTACACCTTC. Translating gives CAWSVTGDGYTF. V usage is TRBV30 and J usage is TRBJ1-2; 7 bases map to TRBD1. CDR1 and CDR2 from the germline V gene are GTSNPN and SVGIG (reference sequence). Trimming took 0 bases from V and 6 from J; bases not matched to a gene: 1. The CDR3 spans 12 residues.

The V call is TRBV29-1, the J call TRBJ2-1; 8 bases map to TRBD2. V dropped 1 base and J dropped 0; count of bases not matched to a gene: 5. Per the germline V gene, CDR1 is SQVTM and CDR2 is ANQGSEA. This CDR3 region has 16 residues. The CDR3 loop reads CSVEGAGGISYNEQFF. The CDR3 DNA is TGCAGCGTTGAAGGGGCGGGAGGAATCTCCTACAATGAGCAGTTCTTC.

The V call is TRBV2, the J call TRBJ2-7; no clear D. CDR1 is SNHLY and CDR2 is FYNNEI in the germline V gene. Trimming took off 6 bases at V and 2 bases at J, with 8 bases between the two ends. This CDR3 has 12 amino acids. As DNA, the CDR3 is TGTGCCAGCAGGGGCACAGCCTACGAGCAGTACTTC. This encodes CASRGTAYEQYF.

This chain links TRBV10-2 with TRBJ1-1; no reliable D call. This CDR3 is 13 amino acids long. V was pared by 1 base and J by 0 bases, with 3 bases between. Germline CDR1 and CDR2: WSHSY and SAAADI. CDR3 DNA sequence: TGCGCCAGCAGTGAGTACATGAACACTGAAGCTTTCTTT. Translated: CASSEYMNTEAFF.

This chain links TRBV7-9 with TRBJ2-1; 9 bases fit TRBD2. V dropped 0 bases and J dropped 9; count of bases not matched to a gene: 6. The CDR3 totals 15 residues. In germline, CDR1 is SEHNR, CDR2 FQNEAQ (reference sequence). As DNA, the CDR3 is TGTGCCAGCAGCTTAGCCGTAGCGGGAGTTGGTGAGCAGTTCTTC. Translating it yields CASSLAVAGVGEQFF.

The chain links TRBV6-1 to TRBJ1-5; D gene uncertain. The V end lost 6 bases, the J end lost 3 bases, and 15 bases lay between the germline ends. The CDR3 runs 15 residues. Germline V gives CDR1 MNHNS, CDR2 SASEGT. The CDR3 reads CASREHFNVNQPQHF. In DNA, the CDR3 is TGTGCCAGCAGGGAACACTTCAATGTCAATCAGCCCCAGCATTTT.

This CDR3 reads CSVEEDTEGTQYF. The CDR3 region has the DNA TGCAGCGTTGAAGAAGACACGGAAGGGACCCAGTACTTC. V and J are TRBV29-1 and TRBJ2-5; D not resolved. V shed 0 bases and J shed 7 bases, with 12 bases lying between them. This CDR3 region has 13 residues. CDR1 and CDR2 (germline): SQVTM, ANQGSEA.

This clone was counted once. The same CDR3 can be traced to other DNA sequences in this sample. The chain couples TRBV21-1 to TRBJ2-7; TRBD1, as called in the table, went unchecked against the DNA. TRBV21-1 is designated a pseudogene. The CDR3 is made up of 14 amino acids. The CDR3 nucleotides are TGTGCCAGCAGCAAAGCTGCAGGGGGGCACGAGCAATACTTC. It is translated as CASSKAAGGHEQYF.

V is TRBV30 and J is TRBJ1-5; 9 bases map to TRBD1. V gave up 1 base and J gave up 0 bases; unmatched junction bases: 10. The CDR3 sequence is 18 residues long. The germline CDR1 and CDR2 sequences are GTSNPN and SVGIG (reference sequence). The CDR3: CAWSADRGFHYSNQPQHF. The CDR3 DNA reads as TGTGCCTGGAGTGCGGACAGGGGTTTTCATTATAGCAATCAGCCCCAGCATTTT. Looking up the rest from reference TRBV30 and TRBJ1-5 gives the full variable domain: SQTIHQWPATLVQPVGSPLSLECTVEGTSNPNLYWYRQAAGRGLQLLFYSVGIGQISSEVPQNLSASRPQDRQFILSSKKLLLSDSGFYLCAWSADRGFHYSNQPQHFGDGTRLSIL.

The chain is built from TRBV6-1 and TRBJ2-7, with 9 positions matching TRBD1. CDR1 and CDR2 (germline): MNHNS, SASEGT. With V trimmed by 6 bases and J by 3 bases, 6 bases remained unmatched. This CDR3 spans 14 amino acids. CDR3 region: CASRAGQGGYEQYF. The CDR3 DNA follows: TGTGCCAGCAGAGCGGGACAGGGTGGCTACGAGCAGTACTTC.